The present entry profiles one T cell receptor beta chain with its context. Its target is unknown. This entry is derived from a study of Tregs in tolerant kidney transplant recipients. Points from the study as a whole: The most relevant donor-specific Treg TCRbeta repertoire apparently came from expansion with activated donor B cells. The small number of patients limits these findings pending further validation.

This CDR3 is built from 14 residues. The V and J ends lost 4 bases and 4 bases, in that order; junction bases with no gene match: 5. Germline CDR1 and CDR2: ENHRY and SYGVKD. Generated by immunoSEQ multiplex PCR, the TCRdb table keeps only in-frame clones and is missing some. The table shows some 240,000 clones, with approximately 84% occurring only once. The source material was CD4+ T cells from blood. This sequence joins TRBV10-3 and TRBJ1-2; 8 positions agree with TRBD1. The sequence was collected from a human donor in good health. For the CDR3, the DNA is TGTGCCATCAGTGCGGACAGGGTCGGCTATGGCTACACCTTC. Translating gives CAISADRVGYGYTF.